Below, 20 T cell receptor beta chains from the same sample are listed, as sequenced in a study of OX40 agonist ivuxolimab in advanced cancers. Produced via immunoSEQ multiplex PCR; TCRdb's table is partial and in-frame only. The sample contains fewer than 85,000 clones, about 90% of which appear only once. Specimen: CD4+ or CD8+ T cells sorted from blood, collected in a trial of the OX40 agonist ivuxolimab. These receptors all stem from an adult with an advanced solid tumor such as melanoma, head and neck, liver or kidney cancer.

This clone was found a few times. The chain employs TRBV28 and TRBJ1-2; D is perhaps TRBD1 (5 bases). The CDR3 is made up of 16 amino acids. Germline CDR1 and CDR2: MDHEN and SYDVKM. Trimming cost V 7 bases and J 0 bases, with 18 bases left between them. CDR3 in amino acids: CASTLRGGSANYGYTF. CDR3 coding DNA: TGTGCCAGCACCCTACGGGGCGGATCAGCTAACTATGGCTACACCTTC.

The chain joins TRBV6-1 to TRBJ1-4, with no clear D. The germline gives CDR1 MNHNS, CDR2 SASEGT. The CDR3 totals 13 residues. V was trimmed by 7 bases and J by 8 bases, leaving 14 bases between them. The CDR3 DNA reads as TGTGCCAGCATACGAGTATCGCGGGAAAAACTGTTTTTT. Translating gives CASIRVSREKLFF.

This clone occurred a few times. The V gene is TRBV30, the J gene TRBJ1-4; the D gene is possibly TRBD1 (5 bases). V gave up 3 bases and J gave up 8 bases, with 13 bases separating them. From germline, CDR1 is GTSNPN and CDR2 SVGIG (reference sequence). The CDR3 extends over 13 amino acids. The CDR3 region is CAWRGTGGEKLFF. CDR3 coding DNA: TGTGCCTGGAGAGGGACGGGCGGGGAAAAACTGTTTTTT.

V usage is TRBV2 and J usage is TRBJ1-4; D may be TRBD1 (5 bases). The CDR3 sequence is 14 residues long. V dropped 8 bases and J dropped 0 bases, with 10 bases sitting between them. From germline, CDR1 is SNHLY and CDR2 FYNNEI. CDR3 protein: CASRQFTTNEKLFF. The CDR3 DNA follows: TGTGCCAGCCGACAGTTTACAACTAATGAAAAACTGTTTTTT.

V is TRBV25-1 and J is TRBJ2-3, with TRBD2 as a possible D gene (6 bases). The germline V and J ends were trimmed by 1 base and 2 bases, with 10 bases remaining between them. The CDR3 covers 15 residues. Germline V gives CDR1 MGHDK, CDR2 SYGVNS. CDR3 protein: CASSESGTYTDTQYF. The DNA for the CDR3 is TGTGCCAGCAGTGAATCCGGGACTTACACAGATACGCAGTATTTT.

CDR3 amino acids: CASSQVPGGFAGNQPQHF. CDR3 bases: TGTGCCAGCAGCCAAGTGCCCGGGGGTTTCGCAGGGAATCAGCCCCAGCATTTT. The chain links TRBV4-2 to TRBJ1-5, with D possibly being TRBD1 (5 bases). Germline values: CDR1 LGHNA, CDR2 YNFKEQ. The V end lost 1 base, the J end lost 4 bases, and 20 bases lay between the germline ends. CDR3 length equals 18 residues.

This clone was seen just once. J is TRBJ2-7 and V is TRBV5-1; TRBD2 agrees at 7 bases. This CDR3 is 14 amino acids long. With 4 bases clipped from V and 2 bases from J, the junction kept 6 bases outside the gene matches. Germline-derived CDR1 and CDR2 are SGHRS and YFSETQ. The CDR3 is CASSGGGTTYEQYF. CDR3 bases: TGCGCCAGCAGCGGTGGGGGGACTACCTACGAGCAGTACTTC.

The chain links TRBV10-3 to TRBJ2-3, with no clear D. The germline V gene encodes CDR1 ENHRY and CDR2 SYGVKD. V was trimmed by 0 bases and J by 6 bases, leaving 13 bases between them. This CDR3 spans 15 amino acids. CDR3 DNA sequence: TGTGCCATCAGTGAGTCGATGCCGGTTGAGGATACGCAGTATTTT. Amino acids: CAISESMPVEDTQYF.

The J gene is TRBJ1-1, the V gene TRBV7-2, with D unresolved. In germline, CDR1 is SGHTA, CDR2 FQGNSA. V dropped 4 bases and J dropped 2 bases, with 17 bases sitting between them. The CDR3 has 16 residues. This CDR3 reads CASSSDPETTNTEAFF. The CDR3 nucleotides read TGTGCCAGCAGCTCCGACCCGGAGACTACAAACACTGAAGCTTTCTTT.

This clone was seen only once. This chain uses TRBV6-6 with TRBJ2-3; 7 bases match TRBD2. The length of the CDR3 is 15 residues. After removal of 2 bases from V and 4 bases from J, the junction contained 6 bases not matched to a gene. The germline V gene encodes CDR1 MNHNY and CDR2 SVGAGI (reference sequence). The DNA for the CDR3 is TGTGCCAGCAGTTACAACGCGGGAGAGGCAGATACGCAGTATTTT. Protein product: CASSYNAGEADTQYF.

By share, this clone counts as large. The chain links TRBV19 to TRBJ1-5; D remains unclear. Germline loops: CDR1 LNHDA, CDR2 SQIVND (reference sequence). V lost 1 base, J lost 3 bases, and 10 bases lay in between. The CDR3 is 15 residues long. CDR3 DNA: TGTGCCAGTAGTATAGCTTGGGCTATCAATCAGCCCCAGCATTTT. Protein: CASSIAWAINQPQHF.

Here the CDR3 DNA reads TGTGCCAGCAGTGAAGGACAGGGCGGTTATTCACCCCTCCACTTT. It codes for CASSEGQGGYSPLHF. The rearrangement links TRBV2 to TRBJ1-6; TRBD1 matches 7 bases. J lost 8 bases, V lost 1 base, and 5 bases had no gene match. The CDR3 is made up of 15 amino acids. Germline V gene lookup returns CDR1 SNHLY and CDR2 FYNNEI.

The rearrangement joins TRBV30 to TRBJ2-1, with 8 nucleotides matching TRBD1. The CDR3 is 15 residues long. In germline, CDR1 is GTSNPN, CDR2 SVGIG (reference sequence). Losses at the gene ends were 4 bases for V and 3 bases for J; bases not matched to a gene: 8. CDR3 protein: CAWTGGLTIYNEQFF. The DNA for the CDR3 is TGTGCCTGGACAGGGGGCCTTACTATCTACAATGAGCAGTTCTTC.

The rearrangement uses TRBV5-1 and TRBJ2-1; 9 nucleotides align to TRBD1. Trimming removed 4 bases from V and 7 bases from J; junction bases left unmatched: 6. The V gene's germline CDR1 is SGHRS and CDR2 YFSETQ. This CDR3 has 14 amino acids. This chain's CDR3 is CASSPPGQGNEQFF. CDR3 in DNA: TGCGCCAGCAGCCCCCCGGGACAGGGTAATGAGCAGTTCTTC.

This chain uses TRBV19 with TRBJ1-4, with a weak D call TRBD1 (5 bases). Germline-derived CDR1 and CDR2 are LNHDA and SQIVND (reference sequence). Trimming took 3 bases from V and 7 from J, leaving 15 bases between them. The CDR3 spans 15 residues. CDR3 sequence: CASSIQGPGVEKLFF. CDR3 coding DNA: TGTGCCAGTAGTATTCAAGGGCCGGGGGTTGAAAAACTGTTTTTT.

DNA of the CDR3: TGTGCCAGCAGCCAAGGGCCCCAAGAGACCCAGTACTTC. This codes for CASSQGPQETQYF. The chain is built from TRBV14 and TRBJ2-5; D is unclear. Germline V gene sequence: CDR1 SGHDN, CDR2 FVKESK. V lost 1 base to trimming and J lost 1 base, with 4 bases between them. The CDR3 has 13 residues.

V is TRBV5-1 and J is TRBJ1-1; D might be TRBD1 (5 bases). The CDR3 is 14 residues long. Trimming took 1 base from V and 7 from J, leaving 14 bases between them. The germline CDR1 and CDR2 sequences are SGHRS and YFSETQ. The CDR3: CASSLWGSESEAFF. DNA of the CDR3: TGCGCCAGCAGCTTGTGGGGGAGCGAGAGTGAAGCTTTCTTT.

This clone was observed a single time. The chain uses TRBV30 and TRBJ2-5; D could derive from TRBD1 or TRBD2 (5 bases each). The CDR3 consists of 14 residues. CDR1 GTSNPN and CDR2 SVGIG come from the germline V gene (reference sequence). Trimming pared 4 bases from V and 5 bases from J, leaving 17 bases between. The CDR3 protein is CAWTRPWGFETQYF. The CDR3 nucleotides read TGTGCCTGGACTCGACCCTGGGGGTTTGAGACCCAGTACTTC.

The chain carries TRBV27 and TRBJ1-5; D ambiguous. V shed 4 bases and J shed 2 bases, with 3 bases lying between them. The CDR3 spans 12 residues. CDR1 is MNHEY and CDR2 is SMNVEV in the germline V gene (reference sequence). For the CDR3, the DNA is TGTGCCAGCAGTTCGCGCAATCAGCCCCAGCATTTT. This codes for CASSSRNQPQHF.

This CDR3 reads CASSSHRTSSTDTQYF. CDR3 bases: TGTGCCAGCAGCTCACACAGGACGTCTAGCACAGATACGCAGTATTTT. The genes are TRBV7-9 and TRBJ2-3; D perhaps matches TRBD1 (5 bases). The CDR3 has 16 residues. CDR1 is SEHNR and CDR2 is FQNEAQ in the germline V gene (reference sequence). Trimming pared 4 bases from V and 0 bases from J, leaving 14 bases between. Full variable domain (rest looked up from reference TRBV7-9 and TRBJ2-3): DTGVSQNPRHKITKRGQNVTFRCDPISEHNRLYWYRQTLGQGPEFLTYFQNEAQLEKSRLLSDRFSAERPKGSFSTLEIQRTEQGDSAMYLCASSSHRTSSTDTQYFGPGTRLTVL.